One TCR beta chain is described in this entry. What it binds is not known. Trimming pared 5 bases from V and 7 bases from J, leaving 18 bases between. The CDR3 runs 15 residues. CDR1 and CDR2 (germline): MNHEY, SMNVEV (reference sequence). Unique-molecular-identifier-tagged TCR beta cDNA libraries were used. Input amounts of 1 to 10 million T cells were used. These gave about 500,000 cDNA molecules, so each molecule approximated one T cell. TCRdb re-called the PCR reads through MiXCR, storing one row per CDR3 protein. The data hold around 700,000 distinct CDR3 sequences, with 59% observed a single time. This record comes from a study of post-analysis software for immune sequencing data. General study points: Among roughly 5 TRBV segments more frequent in patients than controls were TRBV5-6, TRBV5-1 and TRBV20-1. Multiple sclerosis was associated with a significant reduction in normalized Chao1 diversity relative to controls. F-measure co-clustering was strong for batch-matched samples.

The chain combines TRBV27 with TRBJ2-1; TRBD2 might be the D (6 bases). The TCR comes from a girl aged 2-10 years with multiple sclerosis. Input material: blood. The CDR3 DNA follows: TGTGCCAGCAGTGAAGGGACGGGAGTCTTGAATGAGCAGTTCTTC. Translated, it gives CASSEGTGVLNEQFF.